One T cell receptor (beta chain) is described in this entry. CDR3 size: 16 residues. Trimming stripped 1 base from V and 1 base from J, with 14 bases between. The germline V gene encodes CDR1 LNHNV and CDR2 YYDKDF (reference sequence). Authors' data handling: The assay estimated nucleated cells by amplifying reference gene primers. The repertoire was sequenced with immunoSEQ multiplex PCR; TCRdb's copy has only in-frame clones and lacks some. That table is the source of V, J and clone size, and D and trimming were worked out from the DNA. Altogether about 86,000 clones are present, almost 85% being singletons, with the ten largest covering 1.2%. The data were obtained in a study of blood T cell repertoires in COVID-19. Study as a whole: Samples came from the United States, Italy and Spain, spanning acute and convalescent COVID-19. Sources were T cells, B-cell-depleted T cells, or PBMCs; the material itself was cDNA or gDNA.

Input material: peripheral blood. The origin of this receptor is a woman older than 75 with acute or convalescent COVID-19. The chain has TRBV15 and TRBJ2-7; tentative D call: TRBD1 (5 bases). The CDR3 spells CATSRVGAGGSYEQYF. CDR3 DNA: TGTGCCACCAGCAGAGTTGGGGCAGGTGGATCCTACGAGCAGTACTTC.